These 23 T cell receptor beta chains came from one sample sequenced in a study of T cell responses to AZD1222 COVID-19 vaccine. Generated by immunoSEQ multiplex PCR, the TCRdb table keeps only in-frame clones and is missing some. Of approximately 110,000 clones in the sample, around 87% were seen once. The source material was peripheral blood, sampled on day 0 of AZD1222 vaccination. These receptors all stem from an adult in good health.

Only one count was recorded for this clone. V gene TRBV21-1 combines with J gene TRBJ1-2; TRBD1 reflects the table's D call only, with no check against the DNA. TRBV21-1 is classified as a pseudogene. This CDR3 is 14 amino acids long. CDR3 residues: CASSPNRENYGYTF. The CDR3 nucleotides read TGTGCCAGCAGTCCCAACAGGGAAAACTATGGCTACACCTTC.

This chain links TRBV5-6 with TRBJ2-7; 8 bases match TRBD2. Germline-derived CDR1 and CDR2 are SGHDT and YYEEEE. This CDR3 has 16 amino acids. The ends lost 3 bases at V and 0 bases at J; junction bases unmatched: 8. CDR3 sequence (DNA): TGTGCCAGCAGCTCCCGGGGGGGGCCCCTCTCCTACGAGCAGTACTTC. It specifies CASSSRGGPLSYEQYF.

The CDR3 DNA is TGTGCCATCAGTACTAGCGGCGCTAAAGAGACCCAGTACTTC. Translation gives CAISTSGAKETQYF. The gene calls are TRBV10-3 and TRBJ2-5; TRBD2 agrees at 8 bases. J gave up 3 bases and V 5 bases, and 5 bases lay outside the gene matches. CDR3 length equals 14 residues. The germline CDR1 and CDR2 sequences are ENHRY and SYGVKD.

This chain connects TRBV19 to TRBJ1-5, with a tentative D call TRBD1 (5 bases). The V end lost 3 bases, the J end lost 4 bases, and 7 bases lay between the germline ends. The length of the CDR3 is 13 residues. Germline CDR1 reads LNHDA; CDR2 reads SQIVND (reference sequence). This CDR3 is CASSIWGNQPQHF. The DNA for the CDR3 is TGTGCCAGTAGTATTTGGGGGAATCAGCCCCAGCATTTT.

The genes are TRBV14 and TRBJ2-1, with 11 bases aligning to TRBD2. V was clipped by 3 bases and J by 6 bases; unmatched bases: 4. Looked up from germline, CDR1 is SGHDN and CDR2 is FVKESK. The CDR3 runs to 15 residues. CDR3 DNA sequence: TGTGCCAGCAGCCACGGGACTAGCGGTCTCAATGAGCAGTTCTTC. Amino acid sequence: CASSHGTSGLNEQFF.

The genes are TRBV6-2 or TRBV6-3 and TRBJ1-2, with no clear D. From germline, CDR1 is MNHEY and CDR2 SVGEGT. Trimming left V 4 bases short and J 10 bases short, with 13 bases between. The CDR3 has 12 residues. CDR3 sequence (DNA): TGTGCCAGCAGTTTCACCCCAGTGCTCTACACCTTC. Protein product: CASSFTPVLYTF.

The chain couples TRBV5-1 to TRBJ1-5, with D possibly TRBD1 on 6 matching bases. From germline, CDR1 is SGHRS and CDR2 YFSETQ. The CDR3 contains 14 residues. V lost 4 bases to trimming and J lost 4 bases, with 12 bases between them. The CDR3 protein is CASSPDSLNQPQHF. CDR3 bases: TGCGCCAGCAGCCCGGACAGTCTTAATCAGCCCCAGCATTTT.

The rearrangement links TRBV30 to TRBJ1-1; D remains ambiguous. The germline gives CDR1 GTSNPN, CDR2 SVGIG (reference sequence). V was pared by 2 bases and J by 1 base, with 5 bases between. The CDR3 contains 12 residues. The DNA for the CDR3 is TGTGCCTGGAGTTGGGGGAACACTGAAGCTTTCTTT. Protein: CAWSWGNTEAFF.

J is TRBJ2-7 and V is TRBV5-4; 7 nucleotides match TRBD1. CDR3 length: 15 amino acids. The V gene's germline CDR1 is SGHNT and CDR2 YYREEE (reference sequence). Losses at the gene ends were 0 bases for V and 4 bases for J; bases not matched to a gene: 7. The DNA for the CDR3 is TGTGCCAGCAGCTTGGGATCATGGGGACAGTACGAGCAGTACTTC. Encoded protein: CASSLGSWGQYEQYF.

The genes are TRBV27 and TRBJ2-3; TRBD2 agrees at 9 bases. CDR3 length: 17 amino acids. The V and J ends lost 7 bases and 1 base, in that order; junction bases with no gene match: 12. The germline gives CDR1 MNHEY, CDR2 SMNVEV (reference sequence). The CDR3 sequence is CASKSLAGVSGTDTQYF. Written as DNA, the CDR3 is TGTGCCAGCAAATCTTTAGCGGGGGTTAGTGGCACAGATACGCAGTATTTT.

The gene calls are TRBV20-1 and TRBJ2-5; 8 bases agree with TRBD2. The germline V gene encodes CDR1 DFQATT and CDR2 SNEGSKA (reference sequence). CDR3 length equals 11 residues. V dropped 0 bases and J dropped 13; count of bases not matched to a gene: 4. The CDR3 DNA sequence: TGCAGTGCTAGAGATGGCGGGGGGTGGTACTTC. Translated: CSARDGGGWYF.

This CDR3 reads CASSQVQASASFQDTEAFF. The CDR3 DNA follows: TGCGCCAGCAGCCAAGTCCAGGCGTCAGCATCCTTTCAGGACACTGAAGCTTTCTTT. The chain joins TRBV4-1 to TRBJ1-1; D unclear. Germline V CDR1 and CDR2: MGHRA, YSYEKL. This CDR3 spans 19 amino acids. The germline V and J ends were trimmed by 1 base and 3 bases, with 24 bases remaining between them.

The sample holds one count of this clone. V gene TRBV30 combines with J gene TRBJ1-4; D not resolved. Between the trimmed V and J ends, which lost 0 bases and 7 bases, there was a span of 6 bases. CDR1 and CDR2 (germline): GTSNPN, SVGIG (reference sequence). This CDR3 has 12 amino acids. CDR3 nucleotides: TGTGCCTGGAGTGTAATGGGTGAAAAACTGTTTTTT. This codes for CAWSVMGEKLFF.

The chain joins TRBV6-2 or TRBV6-3 to TRBJ1-3, with 7 nucleotides matching TRBD1. The CDR3 covers 17 residues. CDR1 is MNHEY, CDR2 SVGEGT, per germline. V lost 6 bases and J lost 0; bases outside the gene matches: 11. This CDR3 is CASSPGQDVSSGNTIYF. Written as DNA, the CDR3 is TGTGCCAGCAGCCCTGGACAGGACGTCAGCTCTGGAAACACCATATATTTT.

The V gene is TRBV5-6, the J gene TRBJ2-7, with TRBD1 as a possible D gene (6 bases). V lost 3 bases to trimming and J lost 7 bases, with 17 bases between them. This CDR3 comprises 14 residues. Germline CDR1 SGHDT, CDR2 YYEEEE. In DNA, the CDR3 is TGTGCCAGCAGCTGGGAGCCACAGGGCTCGGAGCAGTACTTC. Encoded protein: CASSWEPQGSEQYF.

CDR3 in amino acids: CASSLRGAEGYTF. In DNA, the CDR3 is TGTGCCAGCAGTTTGAGGGGGGCTGAGGGCTACACCTTC. The chain uses TRBV27 and TRBJ1-2; possibly TRBD1 for D (6 bases). V was pared by 3 bases and J by 8 bases, with 13 bases between. Germline V gene lookup returns CDR1 MNHEY and CDR2 SMNVEV (reference sequence). CDR3 length equals 13 residues.

This rearrangement joins TRBV7-9 to TRBJ2-7; 9 positions match TRBD1. Germline lookup yields CDR1 SEHNR and CDR2 FQNEAQ (reference sequence). The CDR3 covers 13 residues. Losses at the gene ends were 5 bases for V and 6 bases for J; bases not matched to a gene: 5. CDR3 sequence (DNA): TGTGCCAGCAGCGCCCGACAGGGGGTCGAGCAGTACTTC. Translation: CASSARQGVEQYF.

V is TRBV4-3 and J is TRBJ2-3; 7 positions agree with TRBD2. V lost 0 bases and J lost 7; bases outside the gene matches: 10. This CDR3 is built from 16 residues. Germline-derived CDR1 and CDR2 are LGHNA and YSLEER. CDR3 DNA sequence: TGCGCCAGCAGCCAAGATCCCCAGCGGGGCCCGTATACGCAGTATTTT. Encoded protein: CASSQDPQRGPYTQYF.

This clone was found once. CDR3 in DNA: TGTGCCAGCAGGGGGTCTAACCTGAACACTGAAGCTTTCTTT. Amino acids: CASRGSNLNTEAFF. This rearrangement joins TRBV6-5 to TRBJ1-1; D is unclear. The CDR3 totals 14 residues. The germline CDR1 and CDR2 sequences are MNHEY and SVGAGI. V lost 6 bases, J lost 0 bases, and 11 bases lay in between.

The chain uses TRBV19 and TRBJ1-1; 9 nucleotides line up with TRBD1. The V and J ends lost 5 bases and 4 bases, in that order; junction bases with no gene match: 2. The V gene's germline CDR1 is LNHDA and CDR2 SQIVND (reference sequence). This CDR3 contains 13 residues. DNA for the CDR3: TGTGCCAGTAGTGCGGACAGGGGCACTGAAGCTTTCTTT. Its protein product is CASSADRGTEAFF.

Concerning this clone: The sample carries other DNA sequences with the same CDR3. This chain uses TRBV6-5 with TRBJ1-1; no clear D. This CDR3 spans 11 amino acids. Trimming stripped 7 bases from V and 4 bases from J, with 7 bases between. CDR1 and CDR2 (germline): MNHEY, SVGAGI. CDR3 in DNA: TGTGCCAGCACCGTGGGCACTGAAGCTTTCTTT. This encodes CASTVGTEAFF.

The chain is built from TRBV7-6 and TRBJ2-2; no reliable D call. The CDR3 has 15 residues. Trimming shortened V by 5 bases and J by 4 bases, and 14 bases separated the two germline ends. From germline, CDR1 is SGHVS and CDR2 FNYEAQ. The chain's CDR3 is CASSPQETGTGELFF. In DNA, the CDR3 is TGTGCCAGCAGCCCTCAAGAGACGGGCACCGGGGAGCTGTTTTTT.

This clone has just one count. The chain combines TRBV3-1 (or the pseudogene TRBV3-2) with TRBJ1-2; D is unresolved. Looked up from germline, CDR1 is LGHDT and CDR2 is YNNKEL (reference sequence). This CDR3 has 13 residues. Trimming cost V 7 bases and J 5 bases, with 14 bases left between them. The CDR3 reads CASTNSAGYGYTF. In DNA form, the CDR3 reads TGTGCCAGCACCAATTCCGCGGGATATGGCTACACCTTC.